This T cell receptor beta chain came from a study of cytomegalovirus exposure and HLA in healthy donors. The CDR3 loop spans 12 amino acids. Per the germline V gene, CDR1 is SGHDT and CDR2 is YYEEEE. The assay was immunoSEQ multiplex PCR, and TCRdb's table has in-frame clones only and misses some. The data contain over 150,000 clones, around 96% of them seen just once; the ten biggest clones take up roughly 0.83%. A word on this clone: An end of the junction does not agree with germline; a read error may underlie this.

The chain uses TRBV5-6 and TRBJ2-7, with TRBD2 matching over 7 bases. The sequenced sample consisted of PBMCs. This TCR derives from a woman between 18 and 29 years old in good health and CMV-seronegative. CDR3: CASSWGGTQTNF. The DNA of the CDR3 is TGTGCCAGCAGTTGGGGGGGGACCCAAACGAACTTC.